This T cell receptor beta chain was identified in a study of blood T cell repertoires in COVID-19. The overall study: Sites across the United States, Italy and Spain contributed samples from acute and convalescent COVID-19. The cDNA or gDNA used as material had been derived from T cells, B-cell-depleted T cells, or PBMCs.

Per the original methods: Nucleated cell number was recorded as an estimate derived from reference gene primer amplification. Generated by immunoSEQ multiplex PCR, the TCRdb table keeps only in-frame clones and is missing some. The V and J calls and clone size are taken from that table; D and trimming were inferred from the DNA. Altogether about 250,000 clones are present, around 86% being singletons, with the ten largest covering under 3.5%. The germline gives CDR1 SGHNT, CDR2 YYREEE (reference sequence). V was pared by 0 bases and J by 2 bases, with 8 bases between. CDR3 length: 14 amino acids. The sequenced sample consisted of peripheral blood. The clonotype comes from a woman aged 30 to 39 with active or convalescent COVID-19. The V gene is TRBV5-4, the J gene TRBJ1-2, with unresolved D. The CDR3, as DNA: TGTGCCAGCAGCTTGGCTCAGGTGAACTATGGCTACACCTTC. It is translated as CASSLAQVNYGYTF. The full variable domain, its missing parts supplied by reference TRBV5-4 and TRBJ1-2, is ETGVTQSPTHLIKTRGQQVTLRCSSQSGHNTVSWYQQALGQGPQFIFQYYREEENGRGNFPPRFSGLQFPNYSSELNVNALELDDSALYLCASSLAQVNYGYTFGSGTRLTVV.